Listed below are T cell receptor beta chains from one sample, sequenced in a study of blood T cell repertoires in COVID-19. The assay was immunoSEQ multiplex PCR, and TCRdb's table has in-frame clones only and misses some. Of about 240,000 clones detected, about 80% appear once; the ten largest clones hold 3.5% to 4%. The sequencing input was PBMCs or T cells enriched from blood (not recorded which). The source is a woman in her forties who had been exposed to COVID-19. Each CDR3 is given with its conserved first and last residue. The D gene is left open where the match is weak. Where a row states a size, it is once, few, many or the class of an expanded clone; other rows omit it.

size	V	D	J	CDR3	DNA
.	TRBV30	.	TRBJ1-3	CAWMGGSSSGNTIYF	TGTGCCTGGATGGGGGGGTCGAGCTCTGGAAACACCATATATTTT
few	TRBV5-6	TRBD1	TRBJ1-6	CASSLGQGDSPLHF	TGTGCCAGCAGCTTAGGACAGGGTGATTCACCCCTCCACTTT
.	TRBV11-3	.	TRBJ2-5	CASSQDQETQYF	TGTGCCAGCAGCCAGGACCAAGAGACCCAGTACTTC
once	TRBV6-4	TRBD1	TRBJ1-2	CASSPQGTANYGYTF	TGTGCCAGCAGCCCACAGGGGACCGCTAACTATGGCTACACCTTC
.	TRBV4-2	.	TRBJ2-2	CASSQGLHATGELFF	TGTGCCAGCAGCCAAGGTTTACATGCCACCGGGGAGCTGTTTTTT
.	TRBV27	.	TRBJ2-7	CASSLYRVGYEQYF	TGTGCCAGCAGTTTATACAGGGTTGGGTACGAGCAGTACTTC
.	TRBV6-5	.	TRBJ1-2	CASSYGAGSYGYTF	TGTGCCAGCAGTTACGGAGCGGGTTCCTATGGCTACACCTTC
once	TRBV7-7	TRBD1	TRBJ2-5	CASSLNPTGTAETQYF	TGTGCTAGCAGCCTTAACCCGACAGGGACGGCGGAGACCCAGTACTTC
.	TRBV14	TRBD1	TRBJ1-1	CASSRRDRGRWPLMNTEAFF	TGTGCCAGCAGCCGCCGGGACAGGGGGCGATGGCCCCTTATGAACACTGAAGCTTTCTTT
.	TRBV7-8	.	TRBJ1-2	CASNPPSGNYGYTF	TGTGCCAGCAACCCCCCTTCGGGGAACTATGGCTACACCTTC
.	TRBV7-3	TRBD2	TRBJ2-1	CASSSTSGEWNEQFF	TGTGCCAGCAGCTCTACTAGCGGGGAGTGGAATGAGCAGTTCTTC
.	TRBV5-1	TRBD1	TRBJ1-4	CASSLSQGGEKLFF	TGCGCCAGCAGCTTGTCACAGGGGGGCGAAAAACTGTTTTTT
.	TRBV14	TRBD2	TRBJ2-2	CASSPGTSIPWTGELFF	TGTGCCAGCAGTCCCGGGACTAGCATTCCGTGGACCGGGGAGCTGTTTTTT
.	TRBV27	.	TRBJ1-1	CASNPLRYGSLDTEAFF	TGTGCCAGCAACCCCTTAAGGTACGGGTCGTTGGACACTGAAGCTTTCTTT
.	TRBV30	.	TRBJ1-6	CAWSLSGRNSPLHF	TGTGCCTGGAGTTTGTCAGGCCGAAATTCACCCCTCCACTTT
.	TRBV29-1	TRBD1	TRBJ1-5	CSVQGEAGNQPQHF	TGCAGCGTCCAGGGGGAAGCGGGCAATCAGCCCCAGCATTTT
.	TRBV7-9	TRBD1	TRBJ2-4	CASSPADRAIAKNIQYF	TGTGCCAGCAGCCCAGCAGACAGGGCAATAGCCAAAAACATTCAGTACTTC
.	TRBV13	TRBD2	TRBJ2-7	CASSSSGTSVYEQYF	TGTGCCAGCAGCTCCTCCGGGACTAGCGTTTACGAGCAGTACTTC
.	TRBV24-1	.	TRBJ2-3	CATSRETGDTQYF	TGTGCCACCAGTAGGGAGACCGGAGATACGCAGTATTTT
.	TRBV6-5	.	TRBJ2-1	CASSYMDSTYNEQFF	TGTGCCAGCAGTTATATGGACTCGACCTACAATGAGCAGTTCTTC
few	TRBV4-1	TRBD1	TRBJ2-6	CASSQDKGQGIAGANVLTF	TGCGCCAGCAGCCAAGATAAAGGACAGGGGATCGCTGGGGCCAACGTCCTGACTTTC
.	TRBV5-5	TRBD1	TRBJ1-5	CASSSQGADQPQHF	TGTGCCAGCAGCTCCCAGGGGGCGGATCAGCCCCAGCATTTT
.	TRBV4-3	.	TRBJ1-3	CASSQDSSFPGNTIYF	TGCGCCAGCAGCCAAGATTCTTCCTTTCCTGGAAACACCATATATTTT
once	TRBV9	.	TRBJ1-2	CASSHTSDYGYTF	TGTGCCAGCAGCCATACCAGTGACTATGGCTACACCTTC
.	TRBV29-1	.	TRBJ1-2	CSSAVTDYGYTF	TGCAGCTCCGCGGTAACGGATTATGGCTACACCTTC
.	TRBV29-1	.	TRBJ2-7	CSAGDRNYEQYF	TGCAGCGCAGGTGACAGAAACTACGAGCAGTACTTC
.	TRBV7-9	.	TRBJ1-5	CASSPDSNQPQHF	TGTGCCAGCAGCCCGGACAGTAATCAGCCCCAGCATTTT
.	TRBV9	.	TRBJ2-5	CASSKDGFWETQYF	TGTGCCAGCAGCAAAGACGGGTTTTGGGAGACCCAGTACTTC
.	TRBV6-5	TRBD2	TRBJ2-3	CASSSGGATDTQYF	TGTGCCAGCAGTAGCGGGGGGGCTACAGATACGCAGTATTTT
.	TRBV6-1	.	TRBJ2-3	CASSEAGGGVVTRDTQYF	TGTGCCAGCAGTGAAGCAGGAGGCGGGGTGGTGACAAGGGATACGCAGTATTTT
.	TRBV20-1	.	TRBJ1-1	CSASQGNTEAFF	TGCAGTGCTAGTCAGGGGAACACTGAAGCTTTCTTT
.	TRBV18	TRBD1	TRBJ1-1	CASGTENTEAFF	TGTGCCAGTGGGACAGAGAACACTGAAGCTTTCTTT
.	TRBV5-1	TRBD1	TRBJ2-1	CASSLIPGTGGLDEQFF	TGCGCCAGCAGCCTGATCCCGGGGACAGGGGGCCTCGATGAGCAGTTCTTC
.	TRBV24-1	TRBD1	TRBJ1-4	CATSTSPGTGSSGEKLFF	TGTGCCACCAGTACAAGTCCCGGGACAGGGAGTAGTGGTGAAAAACTGTTTTTT
.	TRBV5-4	.	TRBJ2-2	CASSSGGGTGELFF	TGTGCCAGCAGCTCGGGTGGAGGCACCGGGGAGCTGTTTTTT
few	TRBV7-2	TRBD2	TRBJ2-1	CASSFTMGGDNEQFF	TGTGCCAGCAGCTTTACTATGGGGGGGGACAATGAGCAGTTCTTC
.	TRBV5-4	TRBD1	TRBJ2-3	CASSPTGTVTSSTDTQYF	TGTGCCAGCAGCCCTACCGGGACAGTCACTTCTAGCACAGATACGCAGTATTTT
.	TRBV14	.	TRBJ1-4	CASSRLTGGGGEKLFF	TGTGCCAGCAGCCGCCTTACCGGGGGAGGCGGTGAAAAACTGTTTTTT
.	TRBV5-5	TRBD1	TRBJ2-1	CASSLQGAQDFEQFF	TGTGCCAGCAGCTTACAGGGGGCGCAGGATTTTGAGCAGTTCTTC
.	TRBV9	.	TRBJ2-7	CASSVANSGPYEQYF	TGTGCCAGCAGCGTAGCTAATTCCGGTCCCTACGAGCAGTACTTC
.	TRBV9	.	TRBJ1-5	CASSVDTGSNQPQHF	TGTGCCAGCAGCGTAGACACAGGGAGCAATCAGCCCCAGCATTTT
.	TRBV9	TRBD1	TRBJ1-5	CASSATGGAQPQHF	TGTGCCAGCAGTGCGACAGGGGGCGCTCAGCCCCAGCATTTT
.	TRBV20-1	TRBD1	TRBJ1-3	CSASGQAGNTIYF	TGCAGTGCTAGTGGACAGGCTGGAAACACCATATATTTT
.	TRBV5-1	TRBD1	TRBJ1-4	CASSLGGTENEKLFF	TGCGCCAGCAGCTTGGGGGGGACAGAGAATGAAAAACTGTTTTTT
.	TRBV7-8	TRBD2	TRBJ2-1	CASIKGTSGGVYNEQFF	TGTGCCAGCATCAAAGGGACTAGCGGGGGGGTGTACAATGAGCAGTTCTTC
few	TRBV5-1	.	TRBJ1-5	CASSLGDSQQPQHF	TGCGCCAGCAGCCTGGGGGACTCACAACAGCCCCAGCATTTT
.	TRBV6-5	TRBD2	TRBJ2-7	CASSSPPSGETYEQYF	TGTGCCAGCAGTTCCCCTCCTAGCGGGGAGACGTACGAGCAGTACTTC
.	TRBV12-3/TRBV12-4	.	TRBJ2-7	CASREGTYEQYF	TGTGCCAGCAGGGAGGGGACCTACGAGCAGTACTTC
.	TRBV19	.	TRBJ1-3	CASTPDAQGRLHSGNTIYF	TGTGCCAGTACCCCCGATGCGCAGGGAAGGCTCCACTCTGGAAACACCATATATTTT
.	TRBV3-1/TRBV3-2	.	TRBJ2-5	CASSQDMVGRRTQYF	TGTGCCAGCAGCCAAGATATGGTAGGGAGGAGGACCCAGTACTTC
.	TRBV28	.	TRBJ2-3	CASSLIQATADTQYF	TGTGCCAGCAGTTTGATACAGGCGACCGCAGATACGCAGTATTTT
.	TRBV2	.	TRBJ2-1	CASSDYQGNEQFF	TGTGCCAGCAGTGACTACCAGGGGAATGAGCAGTTCTTC
once	TRBV27	.	TRBJ1-4	CASRSPGLVNEKLFF	TGTGCCAGCAGATCACCGGGACTGGTGAATGAAAAACTGTTTTTT
.	TRBV4-3	.	TRBJ2-6	CASSQDLGRAGANVLTF	TGCGCCAGCAGCCAAGATTTGGGCAGGGCTGGGGCCAACGTCCTGACTTTC
.	TRBV2	TRBD1	TRBJ1-5	CASSMDRSNQPQHF	TGTGCCAGCAGTATGGACAGGAGCAATCAGCCCCAGCATTTT
.	TRBV6-6	.	TRBJ1-5	CASSYSGQSANQPQHF	TGTGCCAGCAGTTACTCCGGACAATCAGCCAATCAGCCCCAGCATTTT
.	TRBV7-9	TRBD1	TRBJ2-5	CASSQGTGPRETQYF	TGTGCCAGCAGCCAAGGGACAGGGCCGAGAGAGACCCAGTACTTC
.	TRBV19	TRBD1	TRBJ1-2	CASNKDRGYGYTF	TGTGCCAGTAATAAGGACAGGGGCTATGGCTACACCTTC
.	TRBV6-6	.	TRBJ1-5	CASSPEVPSIASNQPQHF	TGTGCCAGCAGTCCCGAGGTCCCTTCTATTGCTAGCAATCAGCCCCAGCATTTT